These T cell receptor beta chains were read from a single sample in a study of blood T cell repertoires in COVID-19. This table comes from immunoSEQ multiplex PCR, and its TCRdb copy is limited to in-frame clones, with some not included. Of roughly 120,000 clones listed, 70% to 85% are singletons. The source material was peripheral blood. These receptors originate from a man in his forties or fifties with acute or convalescent COVID-19. The CDR3 runs from the conserved cysteine through the conserved F or W. The order of the fields is J gene, D gene, V gene, clone size, CDR3 protein, CDR3 DNA. D genes are given only for firm matches. Part of the rows lack a size; the others show once, few, many or a class for expanded clones.

>TRBJ2-7|NA|TRBV19|NA
CASSMGKAQSSYEQYF
TGTGCCAGTAGTATGGGCAAGGCCCAATCCTCCTACGAGCAGTACTTC
>TRBJ2-3|TRBD2|TRBV9|NA
CASSESGRGPDTQYF
TGTGCCAGCAGCGAGAGCGGGAGAGGACCAGATACGCAGTATTTT
>TRBJ1-6|NA|TRBV5-1|NA
CASSLETGLYNSPLHF
TGCGCCAGCAGCTTGGAAACGGGACTCTATAATTCACCCCTCCACTTT
>TRBJ1-6|NA|TRBV7-8|NA
CASSISQGLNSPLHF
TGTGCCAGCAGCATTAGCCAGGGGCTCAATTCACCCCTCCACTTT
>TRBJ2-2|NA|TRBV7-7|NA
CASSLGGLSTGELFF
TGTGCTAGCAGCTTGGGGGGGCTATCAACCGGGGAGCTGTTTTTT
>TRBJ2-4|TRBD1|TRBV2|NA
CASSGDRNIQYF
TGTGCCAGCAGTGGGGACAGAAACATTCAGTACTTC
>TRBJ2-3|NA|TRBV28|once
CASSLVPGSTDTQYF
TGTGCCAGCAGTTTAGTGCCGGGTAGCACAGATACGCAGTATTTT
>TRBJ2-7|TRBD1|TRBV10-2|once
CASRQGSYEQYF
TGCGCCAGTCGACAGGGATCCTACGAGCAGTACTTC
>TRBJ2-1|NA|TRBV18|once
CASSGSATYNEQFF
TGTGCCAGCTCGGGTAGCGCCACCTACAATGAGCAGTTCTTC
>TRBJ2-7|TRBD2|TRBV6-2/TRBV6-3|NA
CASSHRLAGGHYEQYF
TGTGCCAGCAGCCATCGACTAGCGGGGGGGCACTACGAGCAGTACTTC
>TRBJ1-1|NA|TRBV27|NA
CASSHTGMNTEAFF
TGTGCCAGCAGCCACACAGGGATGAACACTGAAGCTTTCTTT
>TRBJ2-5|TRBD2|TRBV4-1|NA
CASSQGTSVQETQYF
TGCGCCAGCAGCCAAGGAACTAGCGTACAAGAGACCCAGTACTTC
>TRBJ2-7|TRBD1|TRBV10-2|NA
CASSSGTGVWLADSTYEQYF
TGCGCCAGCAGTTCCGGGACAGGGGTTTGGCTAGCGGATTCAACCTACGAGCAGTACTTC
>TRBJ2-7|NA|TRBV6-5|NA
CASSYRPGSRYEQYF
TGTGCCAGCAGTTACAGGCCAGGGTCACGCTACGAGCAGTACTTC
>TRBJ1-6|TRBD1|TRBV9|NA
CASSFGQDRNSPLHF
TGTGCCAGCAGCTTTGGACAGGACAGAAATTCACCCCTCCACTTT
>TRBJ1-2|NA|TRBV6-5|NA
CASSQTRNYGYTF
TGTGCCAGCAGCCAAACACGTAACTATGGCTACACCTTC
>TRBJ2-5|NA|TRBV7-3|NA
CASSTQAQETQYF
TGTGCCAGCAGCACCCAAGCGCAAGAGACCCAGTACTTC
>TRBJ2-3|NA|TRBV10-2|NA
CASKQLAVTDTQYF
TGCGCCAGCAAGCAACTAGCCGTCACAGATACGCAGTATTTT
>TRBJ1-2|TRBD1|TRBV5-6|once
CASSSDRANYGYTF
TGTGCCAGCAGCTCGGACAGGGCCAACTATGGCTACACCTTC
>TRBJ2-3|NA|TRBV24-1|once
CATSDPTSGTDTQYF
TGTGCCACCAGTGACCCTACTTCCGGCACAGATACGCAGTATTTT
>TRBJ2-7|TRBD1|TRBV5-1|NA
CASSADVGQGTYEQYF
TGCGCCAGCAGCGCGGATGTCGGACAGGGGACCTACGAGCAGTACTTC
>TRBJ2-7|NA|TRBV6-6|NA
CASSPRDRGGTLLEQYF
TGTGCCAGCAGTCCTCGAGACCGCGGCGGAACCCTACTGGAGCAGTACTTC
>TRBJ2-2|NA|TRBV11-2|NA
CASSSVTGLGGELFF
TGTGCCAGCAGCTCCGTAACAGGGCTGGGCGGGGAGCTGTTTTTT
>TRBJ1-5|NA|TRBV30|NA
CAWSLAGQPQHF
TGTGCCTGGTCGCTAGCGGGACAGCCCCAGCATTTT
>TRBJ2-7|TRBD2|TRBV10-3|NA
CAISGGGDPREGYEQYF
TGTGCCATCAGTGGGGGAGGGGACCCGCGGGAGGGCTACGAGCAGTACTTC
>TRBJ2-1|TRBD2|TRBV2|NA
CASKLAMGSYNEQFF
TGTGCCAGCAAACTAGCGATGGGGTCCTACAATGAGCAGTTCTTC
>TRBJ2-5|NA|TRBV3-1/TRBV3-2|NA
CASSGRGFETQYF
TGTGCCAGCAGCGGGAGGGGGTTCGAGACCCAGTACTTC
>TRBJ2-5|NA|TRBV6-2/TRBV6-3|NA
CASSYPPERNKETQYF
TGTGCCAGCAGTTACCCTCCTGAGCGCAATAAGGAGACCCAGTACTTC
>TRBJ1-4|TRBD1|TRBV30|NA
CAWSPRQGMGEKLFF
TGTGCCTGGAGTCCACGACAGGGGATGGGTGAAAAACTGTTTTTT
>TRBJ1-2|TRBD1|TRBV4-1|NA
CASSPGQGDYGYTF
TGCGCCAGCAGCCCCGGACAGGGGGATTATGGCTACACCTTC
>TRBJ2-5|NA|TRBV7-3|NA
CASSLMGGVAETQYF
TGTGCCAGCAGCTTAATGGGGGGAGTGGCGGAGACCCAGTACTTC
>TRBJ1-2|TRBD1|TRBV4-1|NA
CASSHPLDREIGYTF
TGCGCCAGCAGCCACCCCTTGGACAGGGAAATTGGCTACACCTTC
>TRBJ2-7|NA|TRBV25-1|NA
CASSEGAGIYEQYF
TGTGCCAGCAGTGAAGGGGCAGGGATTTACGAGCAGTACTTC
>TRBJ2-3|NA|TRBV5-4|NA
CASSGQTDTQYF
TGTGCCAGCAGCGGCCAGACAGATACGCAGTATTTT
>TRBJ1-1|NA|TRBV28|few
CASSFLPLSLEAFF
TGTGCCAGCAGTTTTCTTCCCTTGAGTTTAGAAGCTTTCTTT
>TRBJ1-4|NA|TRBV4-1|few
CASSQPREGKLFF
TGCGCCAGCAGCCAGCCCCGTGAGGGAAAACTGTTTTTT
>TRBJ2-1|NA|TRBV24-1|NA
CATSDLPPRVSTDEQFF
TGTGCCACCAGTGATTTGCCCCCGAGGGTCAGCACCGATGAGCAGTTCTTC
>TRBJ2-6|NA|TRBV13|NA
CASSADGSGANVLTF
TGTGCCAGCAGCGCAGATGGCTCTGGGGCCAACGTCCTGACTTTC